These T cell receptor beta chains were read from a single sample in a study of OX40 agonist ivuxolimab in advanced cancers. Clones were sequenced by immunoSEQ multiplex PCR, and TCRdb holds only the in-frame ones, with some missing. The sample shows tens of thousands of clones, around 82% of them seen only once. The sequenced sample was CD4+ or CD8+ T cells sorted from blood, obtained in a trial of the OX40 agonist ivuxolimab. The receptor set was obtained from an adult with an advanced solid tumor such as melanoma, head and neck, liver or kidney cancer. CDR3s include the opening cysteine and the closing phenylalanine or tryptophan. Fields, in order: J gene, clone size, D gene, V gene, CDR3 protein, CDR3 DNA. D genes are given only for firm matches. Clone size appears in some rows only: once, few, many, or a class for an expanded clone.

>TRBJ2-5|NA|TRBD1|TRBV2
CASSEQGEETQYF
TGTGCCAGCAGTGAACAGGGGGAGGAGACCCAGTACTTC
>TRBJ2-1|NA|TRBD2|TRBV19
CASSPPSGRAQNNEQFF
TGTGCCAGTAGCCCACCTAGCGGGAGGGCCCAGAACAATGAGCAGTTCTTC
>TRBJ1-5|NA|NA|TRBV6-1
CASSTDFNQPQHF
TGTGCCAGCAGCACAGATTTCAATCAGCCCCAGCATTTT
>TRBJ1-1|NA|NA|TRBV29-1
CSVERPGRRLRSEAFF
TGCAGCGTTGAGAGACCGGGACGGAGGTTGAGGTCTGAAGCTTTCTTT
>TRBJ2-1|NA|NA|TRBV7-6
CASSLGYNEQFF
TGTGCCAGCAGCTTAGGGTACAATGAGCAGTTCTTC
>TRBJ2-2|NA|NA|TRBV6-6
CASSYFRGTGELFF
TGTGCCAGCAGTTATTTCAGGGGTACCGGGGAGCTGTTTTTT
>TRBJ2-7|NA|NA|TRBV9
CASSVAEGSPYEQYF
TGTGCCAGCAGCGTAGCTGAGGGGAGCCCCTACGAGCAGTACTTC
>TRBJ1-1|NA|NA|TRBV6-5
CASSFNPETEAFF
TGTGCCAGCAGTTTTAACCCAGAGACTGAAGCTTTCTTT
>TRBJ2-7|NA|TRBD1|TRBV5-1
CASSSGTGREPYEQYF
TGCGCCAGCAGTTCCGGGACAGGGCGAGAGCCCTACGAGCAGTACTTC
>TRBJ1-6|once|NA|TRBV9
CASSARTANSPLHF
TGTGCCAGCAGCGCTCGGACAGCTAATTCACCCCTCCACTTT
>TRBJ1-1|NA|NA|TRBV7-2
CASSLAGDTEAFF
TGTGCCAGCAGCTTAGCAGGGGACACTGAAGCTTTCTTT
>TRBJ1-4|NA|NA|TRBV19
CASRQGSVEKLFF
TGTGCCAGTAGGCAAGGGTCGGTAGAAAAACTGTTTTTT
>TRBJ2-7|once|TRBD2|TRBV6-5
CASSQTHSGGYEQYF
TGTGCCAGCAGCCAAACCCATAGCGGGGGCTACGAGCAGTACTTC
>TRBJ1-1|NA|NA|TRBV9
CASSVNAGMNTEAFF
TGTGCCAGCAGCGTAAACGCAGGGATGAACACTGAAGCTTTCTTT
>TRBJ2-3|NA|NA|TRBV7-7
CASSLTRGADTQYF
TGTGCTAGCAGCTTAACGAGGGGGGCAGATACGCAGTATTTT
>TRBJ2-7|NA|TRBD1|TRBV15
CATSRDPNRGEQYF
TGTGCCACCAGCAGAGATCCAAACAGGGGGGAACAGTACTTC
>TRBJ1-5|few|NA|TRBV19
CASRRSGNSNQPQHF
TGTGCCAGTAGAAGGTCTGGAAATAGCAATCAGCCCCAGCATTTT
>TRBJ2-1|NA|NA|TRBV7-2
CASSPSQGGFYNEQFF
TGTGCCAGCAGCCCATCACAGGGAGGTTTCTACAATGAGCAGTTCTTC
>TRBJ2-5|NA|TRBD2|TRBV7-2
CASSPRWAGGPVETQYF
TGTGCCAGCAGCCCTAGATGGGCGGGGGGGCCAGTAGAGACCCAGTACTTC
>TRBJ1-2|once|NA|TRBV28
CASSLYRPQANYGYTF
TGTGCCAGCAGTTTGTACAGGCCCCAAGCTAACTATGGCTACACCTTC
>TRBJ2-3|NA|NA|TRBV29-1
CSVEQQGITDTQYF
TGCAGCGTTGAACAGCAGGGGATCACAGATACGCAGTATTTT
>TRBJ1-5|NA|NA|TRBV28
CASSGRSGNQPQHF
TGTGCCAGCAGTGGACGGTCTGGCAATCAGCCCCAGCATTTT
>TRBJ1-2|once|NA|TRBV2
CASRQGRDTHYGYTF
TGTGCCAGCAGACAAGGCCGGGACACACACTATGGCTACACCTTC
>TRBJ2-7|NA|NA|TRBV7-2
CASSQYYEQYF
TGTGCCAGCAGCCAGTACTACGAGCAGTACTTC
>TRBJ1-2|NA|TRBD1|TRBV20-1
CSAGTGRGYTF
TGCAGTGCAGGGACAGGGAGGGGCTACACCTTC
>TRBJ2-5|few|NA|TRBV5-1
CASSLVPVLLQETQYF
TGCGCCAGCAGCTTGGTACCTGTTCTCCTCCAAGAGACCCAGTACTTC
>TRBJ2-7|NA|TRBD1|TRBV19
CASSWGQGAYNEQYF
TGTGCCAGTAGTTGGGGACAGGGGGCTTACAACGAGCAGTACTTC
>TRBJ1-3|NA|NA|TRBV7-8
CASSLAVGATGNTIYF
TGTGCCAGCAGCTTAGCGGTAGGGGCCACTGGAAACACCATATATTTT
>TRBJ2-7|NA|NA|TRBV18
CASSPAGAYEQYF
TGTGCCAGCTCACCGGCAGGGGCCTACGAGCAGTACTTC
>TRBJ2-2|NA|NA|TRBV2
CASIPVGTQTGELFF
TGTGCCAGCATCCCCGTGGGGACGCAAACCGGGGAGCTGTTTTTT
>TRBJ2-1|NA|NA|TRBV7-9
CASSQGRGYEEQFF
TGTGCCAGCAGCCAGGGACGGGGGTACGAAGAGCAGTTCTTC
>TRBJ2-1|NA|TRBD2|TRBV11-2
CASSKRGDEQFF
TGTGCCAGCAGCAAGCGGGGTGATGAGCAGTTCTTC
>TRBJ2-3|few|NA|TRBV14
CASSHSGTDTQYF
TGTGCCAGCAGCCACTCCGGGACAGATACGCAGTATTTT
>TRBJ1-6|NA|NA|TRBV5-5
CASSLEPASSPLHF
TGTGCCAGCAGCCTTGAGCCCGCTAGTTCACCCCTCCACTTT
>TRBJ2-1|NA|TRBD2|TRBV5-1
CASSLIERELNEQFF
TGCGCCAGCAGCTTGATCGAGCGGGAGTTAAATGAGCAGTTCTTC
>TRBJ2-6|NA|NA|TRBV5-6
CASSSALGSGANVLTF
TGTGCCAGCAGCTCAGCACTAGGCTCTGGGGCCAACGTCCTGACTTTC
>TRBJ2-5|NA|NA|TRBV7-3
CASSVPGRGRQGYQETQYF
TGTGCCAGCAGCGTCCCTGGGCGGGGACGGCAGGGGTACCAAGAGACCCAGTACTTC
>TRBJ2-6|NA|NA|TRBV30
CAWRGGVLYDSGANVLTF
TGTGCCTGGAGAGGTGGGGTCTTATACGACTCTGGGGCCAACGTCCTGACTTTC